A single sample gave rise to the 20 T cell receptor beta chains below, sequenced in a study of technical replicates of blood from several donors. The data were produced by immunoSEQ multiplex PCR, yet TCRdb's version contains in-frame clones alone and is incomplete. This sample carries 84,000 or so clones, around 97% of them seen once, and the ten largest clones take 0.15% to 0.2%. The source material was T cells isolated from PBMCs. Source of these receptors: a human donor in good health.

This chain uses TRBV4-1 with TRBJ2-7, with 9 positions matching TRBD1. The germline CDR1 and CDR2 sequences are MGHRA and YSYEKL. V was pared by 3 bases and J by 5 bases, with 5 bases of the junction left unmatched. CDR3 length: 14 residues. CDR3 region: CASSHRDRADEQYF. In DNA, the CDR3 is TGCGCCAGCAGCCACCGGGACAGGGCCGACGAGCAGTACTTC.

The V gene is TRBV19, the J gene TRBJ2-7; D may be TRBD1 (6 bases). The V end was cut by 10 bases, the J end by 5 bases, with 24 bases between. The CDR3 has 15 residues. Germline V gene sequence: CDR1 LNHDA, CDR2 SQIVND (reference sequence). CDR3 amino acids: CATSHGGSYSHEQYF. The CDR3 nucleotides are TGTGCCACTTCACATGGGGGCTCATATAGCCACGAGCAGTACTTC.

The genes are TRBV13 and TRBJ2-7, with 7 bases lining up with TRBD1. This CDR3 is 14 amino acids long. CDR1 and CDR2 (germline): PRHDT, FYEKMQ (reference sequence). V was pared by 5 bases and J by 2 bases, with 6 bases of the junction left unmatched. In DNA form, the CDR3 reads TGTGCCAGCAGCCGGAACGGACAGGCCTACGAGCAGTACTTC. Translating gives CASSRNGQAYEQYF.

The chain is built from TRBV6-1 and TRBJ2-4; no clear D. V lost 2 bases, J lost 5 bases, and 4 bases lay in between. The germline V gene has CDR1 MNHNS and CDR2 SASEGT. This CDR3 comprises 12 residues. The CDR3 here is CASSETENIQYF. The CDR3 bases are TGTGCCAGCAGTGAAACGGAAAACATTCAGTACTTC.

The chain carries TRBV30 and TRBJ1-6; 8 bases agree with TRBD1. Germline CDR1 is GTSNPN and CDR2 is SVGIG (reference sequence). This CDR3 spans 12 amino acids. In DNA form, the CDR3 reads TGTGCTCGCGACAGGGGCGGTTCACCCCTCCACTTT. Encoded protein: CARDRGGSPLHF.

This chain's CDR3 is CASSQVGQRNSPLHF. In nucleotides, the CDR3 is TGTGCCAGCAGCCAGGTGGGACAGCGTAATTCACCCCTCCACTTT. This chain joins TRBV14 and TRBJ1-6; 7 bases agree with TRBD1. Trimming at V came to 3 bases and at J to 6 bases, leaving 5 bases not matched to a gene. There are 15 residues in the CDR3. Germline CDR1 is SGHDN and CDR2 is FVKESK.

The chain joins TRBV10-2 to TRBJ1-5, with D perhaps matching TRBD1 (6 bases). Germline V gene data show CDR1 as WSHSY and CDR2 as SAAADI. The CDR3 runs to 15 residues. The V and J ends lost 1 base and 6 bases respectively, with 13 bases between them. The CDR3 region has the DNA TGCGCCAGCAGTGAGTGGGCGGGGGGCGGTCAGCCCCAGCATTTT. Protein: CASSEWAGGGQPQHF.

V and J are TRBV19 and TRBJ2-1; TRBD2 matches at 10 bases. V was pared by 5 bases and J by 2 bases, with 3 bases of the junction left unmatched. CDR3 length: 15 residues. The germline gives CDR1 LNHDA, CDR2 SQIVND (reference sequence). The CDR3 DNA sequence: TGTGCCAGTAGTGCTCTAGCGGGGGCCTACAATGAGCAGTTCTTC. The encoded protein is CASSALAGAYNEQFF.

The chain is built from TRBV5-8 and TRBJ1-2; TRBD1 matches 8 bases. J gave up 5 bases and V 0 bases, and 12 bases lay outside the gene matches. This CDR3 is 17 amino acids long. Germline CDR1 reads SGHTS; CDR2 reads YDEGEE. The CDR3 region has the DNA TGTGCCAGCAGCTTGGGGCGACAGACAGGGGCCGCGTATGGCTACACCTTC. This gives the protein CASSLGRQTGAAYGYTF.

The chain joins TRBV19 to TRBJ1-2, with a possible D match to TRBD1 (5 bases). Per the germline V gene, CDR1 is LNHDA and CDR2 is SQIVND (reference sequence). Trimming left V 2 bases short and J 6 bases short, with 10 bases between. The CDR3 runs to 13 residues. CDR3 protein: CASSITGRDGYTF. DNA of the CDR3: TGTGCCAGTAGTATAACGGGCAGGGATGGCTACACCTTC.

This rearrangement joins TRBV19 to TRBJ1-1; TRBD1 might be the D (5 bases). V lost 4 bases to trimming and J lost 4 bases, with 13 bases between them. Looked up from germline, CDR1 is LNHDA and CDR2 is SQIVND (reference sequence). The CDR3 consists of 14 residues. CDR3 DNA: TGTGCCAGTAGTAGGGGGACTTACGGCACTGAAGCTTTCTTT. Its translation: CASSRGTYGTEAFF.

The chain recombines TRBV7-9 with TRBJ1-2; D is undetermined. This CDR3 is built from 13 residues. Trimming removed 8 bases at V and 2 bases at J, with 12 bases between. Germline V lookup: CDR1 SEHNR, CDR2 FQNEAQ (reference sequence). The CDR3 DNA follows: TGTGCCAGCGCAAGAGGAGGAAACTATGGCTACACCTTC. This codes for CASARGGNYGYTF.

The rearrangement uses TRBV2 and TRBJ2-7; 9 positions agree with TRBD1. Germline-derived CDR1 and CDR2 are SNHLY and FYNNEI. This CDR3 contains 15 residues. The V segment lost 6 bases and the J segment 2 bases; nucleotides outside the gene matches: 8. CDR3 protein: CASRPRTGAAYEQYF. The CDR3 DNA is TGTGCCAGCAGACCCCGGACAGGGGCGGCCTACGAGCAGTACTTC.

In DNA, the CDR3 is TGTGCCAGCAGGCGGATAGGAGTGGGGCTTGAGCAGTTCTTC. Translating gives CASRRIGVGLEQFF. The rearrangement uses TRBV27 and TRBJ2-1; tentative D call: TRBD1 (5 bases). The germline V gene encodes CDR1 MNHEY and CDR2 SMNVEV (reference sequence). This CDR3 has 14 amino acids. V lost 6 bases and J 9 bases, leaving 18 bases between the germline ends.

The chain recombines TRBV27 with TRBJ1-2, with 9 bases that match TRBD1. Germline CDR1 and CDR2: MNHEY and SMNVEV (reference sequence). This CDR3 has 14 residues. With V trimmed by 5 bases and J by 4 bases, 5 bases remained unmatched. The CDR3 sequence is CASSRTGVGYGYTF. The CDR3 nucleotides are TGTGCCAGCAGTCGGACAGGGGTTGGCTATGGCTACACCTTC.

The V call is TRBV4-1, the J call TRBJ1-4; 9 nucleotides align to TRBD1. In germline, CDR1 is MGHRA, CDR2 YSYEKL. There are 17 residues in the CDR3. V was pared by 1 base and J by 10 bases, with 13 bases of the junction left unmatched. The CDR3 here is CASSQGQSGTGRGKLFF. For the CDR3, the DNA is TGCGCCAGCAGCCAAGGCCAATCCGGGACAGGGCGAGGAAAACTGTTTTTT.

The J gene is TRBJ2-5, the V gene TRBV4-1; tentatively, D is TRBD2 (5 bases). The CDR3 consists of 14 residues. In germline, CDR1 is MGHRA, CDR2 YSYEKL. The germline V and J ends were trimmed by 1 base and 1 base, with 7 bases remaining between them. The CDR3 spells CASSQGLFQETQYF. The CDR3 region has the DNA TGCGCCAGCAGCCAAGGACTATTCCAAGAGACCCAGTACTTC.

The rearrangement uses TRBV27 and TRBJ2-7, with TRBD2 identical over 9 bases. After removal of 5 bases from V and 4 bases from J, the junction contained 9 bases not matched to a gene. This CDR3 has 15 amino acids. Germline V gives CDR1 MNHEY, CDR2 SMNVEV (reference sequence). The CDR3 is CASSVLGGGAYEQYF. The CDR3 nucleotides read TGTGCCAGCAGTGTCCTTGGCGGGGGGGCTTACGAGCAGTACTTC.

This sequence joins TRBV9 and TRBJ1-1, with no clear D. In germline, CDR1 is SGDLS, CDR2 YYNGEE. This CDR3 spans 13 amino acids. Trimming pared 3 bases from V and 0 bases from J, leaving 6 bases between. The DNA of the CDR3 is TGTGCCAGCAGCGAGCTATTGAACACTGAAGCTTTCTTT. Encoded protein: CASSELLNTEAFF.

The rearrangement uses TRBV15 and TRBJ2-2; 14 nucleotides match TRBD2. The length of the CDR3 is 18 residues. V was pared by 4 bases and J by 4 bases, with 8 bases of the junction left unmatched. CDR1 and CDR2 from the germline V gene are LNHNV and YYDKDF (reference sequence). Written as DNA, the CDR3 is TGTGCCACCAGCACGGCGCCCGGGACTAGCGGGAGCACCGGGGAGCTGTTTTTT. It translates to CATSTAPGTSGSTGELFF.